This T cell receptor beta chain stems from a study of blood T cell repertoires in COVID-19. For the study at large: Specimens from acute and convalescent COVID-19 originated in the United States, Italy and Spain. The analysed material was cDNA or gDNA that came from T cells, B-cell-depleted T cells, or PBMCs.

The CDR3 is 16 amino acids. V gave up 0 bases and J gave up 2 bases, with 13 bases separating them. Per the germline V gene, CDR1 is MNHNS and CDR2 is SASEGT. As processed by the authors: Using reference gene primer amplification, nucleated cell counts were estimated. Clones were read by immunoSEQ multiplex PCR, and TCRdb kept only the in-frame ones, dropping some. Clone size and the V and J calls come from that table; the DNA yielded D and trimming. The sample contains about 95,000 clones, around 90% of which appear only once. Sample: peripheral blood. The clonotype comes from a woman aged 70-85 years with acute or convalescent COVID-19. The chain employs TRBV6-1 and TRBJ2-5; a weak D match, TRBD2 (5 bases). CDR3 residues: CASSEARYTGQETQYF. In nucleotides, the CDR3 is TGTGCCAGCAGTGAAGCCCGTTACACGGGGCAAGAGACCCAGTACTTC.